The 31 T cell receptor beta chains below all came from one sample that was sequenced in a study of technical replicates of blood from a few donors. Assay used: immunoSEQ multiplex PCR; TCRdb lists only in-frame clones, some missing. The repertoire holds tens of thousands of clones, with about 96% as singletons. The sequenced sample was T cells isolated from PBMCs. The source of these receptors is a human donor in good health.

This chain links TRBV9 with TRBJ2-7; D may be TRBD2 (6 bases). This CDR3 has 14 residues. With 0 bases removed from V and 1 base from J, the gap between germline ends came to 8 bases. Per germline, CDR1 SGDLS and CDR2 YYNGEE. CDR3 sequence (DNA): TGTGCCAGCAGCGTAGGCGGGGTATCCTACGAGCAGTACTTC. Protein product: CASSVGGVSYEQYF.

The rearrangement links TRBV7-8 to TRBJ2-4, with 9 bases aligning to TRBD2. CDR1 and CDR2 from the germline V gene are SGHVS and FQNEAQ. V was pared by 5 bases and J by 5 bases, with 7 bases of the junction left unmatched. This CDR3 is built from 15 residues. For the CDR3, the DNA is TGTGCCAGCAGCGAAGAGGGACTAGCTCAAAACATTCAGTACTTC. Translating it yields CASSEEGLAQNIQYF.

This clone occurred once. V is TRBV20-1 and J is TRBJ2-7; no clear D gene. The germline gives CDR1 DFQATT, CDR2 SNEGSKA (reference sequence). Trimming pared 6 bases from V and 4 bases from J, leaving 10 bases between. The CDR3 runs 11 residues. This CDR3 reads CSAPSGYEQYF. In DNA form, the CDR3 reads TGCAGTGCCCCCTCCGGGTACGAGCAGTACTTC.

The genes are TRBV4-2 and TRBJ2-3; 7 nucleotides agree with TRBD2. This CDR3 spans 20 amino acids. J gave up 2 bases and V 0 bases, and 17 bases lay outside the gene matches. The germline gives CDR1 LGHNA, CDR2 YNFKEQ. The CDR3 sequence: CASSQDSWAVGGEDTDTQYF. CDR3 coding DNA: TGTGCCAGCAGCCAAGATTCCTGGGCAGTGGGAGGGGAGGACACAGATACGCAGTATTTT.

The gene calls are TRBV11-2 and TRBJ2-7; D may be TRBD1 (6 bases). With 5 bases removed from V and 0 bases from J, the gap between germline ends came to 14 bases. CDR1 is SGHAT and CDR2 is FQNNGV in the germline V gene. The CDR3 runs 15 residues. CDR3 loop: CASSLTRDNSYEQYF. DNA for the CDR3: TGTGCCAGCAGCCTAACTAGGGACAACTCCTACGAGCAGTACTTC.

CDR3 amino acids: CASRLDHRLACTDTQYF. The CDR3 DNA sequence: TGTGCAAGTCGCTTAGATCACCGACTAGCCTGCACAGATACGCAGTATTTT. This sequence joins TRBV12-2 and TRBJ2-3; the table's TRBD2 call for D was not verified on the DNA. TRBV12-2 corresponds to a pseudogene. There are 17 residues in the CDR3.

Here the CDR3 DNA reads TGTGCCAGCAGCTTAGGAGCGGGGTACGAGCAGTACTTC. Encoded protein: CASSLGAGYEQYF. V and J are TRBV7-2 and TRBJ2-7; TRBD2 aligns across 7 bases. CDR3 length: 13 amino acids. J was trimmed by 4 bases and V by 1 base; bases with no gene match: 1. Germline V gene sequence: CDR1 SGHTA, CDR2 FQGNSA. The full variable domain, with the rest looked up from reference TRBV7-2 and TRBJ2-7, is GAGVSQSPSNKVTEKGKDVELRCDPISGHTALYWYRQSLGQGLEFLIYFQGNSAPDKSGLPSDRFSAERTGGSVSTLTIQRTQQEDSAVYLCASSLGAGYEQYFGPGTRLTVT.

The chain combines TRBV11-3 with TRBJ2-1; 9 bases map to TRBD2. Trimming removed 2 bases from V and 5 bases from J; junction bases left unmatched: 16. The CDR3 spans 19 residues. Germline V CDR1 and CDR2: SGHNT, YENEEA. Written as DNA, the CDR3 is TGTGCCAGCAGCTTATTCCCAACTTGGGCTAGCGGGACCGACAATGAGCAGTTCTTC. Encoded protein: CASSLFPTWASGTDNEQFF.

The J gene is TRBJ2-6, the V gene TRBV7-3; 7 bases line up with TRBD1. The V and J ends lost 5 bases and 0 bases, in that order; junction bases with no gene match: 4. The CDR3 totals 16 residues. Per germline, CDR1 SGHTA and CDR2 FQGTGA. The CDR3 here is CASSQGQSSGANVLTF. Here the CDR3 DNA reads TGTGCCAGCAGCCAGGGACAGTCCTCTGGGGCCAACGTCCTGACTTTC.

V gene TRBV4-3 combines with J gene TRBJ2-3, with a weak D call TRBD2 (6 bases). There are 16 residues in the CDR3. CDR1 and CDR2 (germline): LGHNA, YSLEER. With 0 bases removed from V and 2 bases from J, the gap between germline ends came to 12 bases. CDR3 region: CASSQETGGPTDTQYF. The CDR3 coding sequence is TGCGCCAGCAGCCAAGAAACCGGGGGACCCACAGATACGCAGTATTTT.

V is TRBV7-3 and J is TRBJ1-2, with D tentatively TRBD1 (5 bases). V lost 6 bases and J 4 bases, leaving 12 bases between the germline ends. Germline-derived CDR1 and CDR2 are SGHTA and FQGTGA. This CDR3 is 13 amino acids long. The CDR3: CASSSDRSYGYTF. The CDR3, as DNA: TGTGCCAGCAGTTCTGACAGAAGCTATGGCTACACCTTC.

The chain carries TRBV28 and TRBJ1-5; D is ambiguous. Germline V gene lookup returns CDR1 MDHEN and CDR2 SYDVKM. The CDR3 spans 16 residues. Trimming removed 1 base from V and 4 bases from J, with 14 bases in between. The CDR3 reads CASSLFAWRPNQPQHF. The CDR3 DNA reads TGTGCCAGCAGTTTATTCGCGTGGAGGCCTAATCAGCCCCAGCATTTT.

Here the CDR3 DNA reads TGTGCCAGCAGCTTGGGGACAGGGGCTCCAACTAGCTTCGAGCAGTACTTC. It is translated as CASSLGTGAPTSFEQYF. This rearrangement joins TRBV7-2 to TRBJ2-7; TRBD1 matches at 10 bases. The CDR3 sequence is 17 residues long. The germline gives CDR1 SGHTA, CDR2 FQGNSA. V shed 3 bases and J 6 bases; nucleotides not matched to a gene: 14.

This clone was seen once. The J gene is TRBJ2-1, the V gene TRBV4-1, with TRBD2 matching 14 bases. J was trimmed by 1 base and V by 4 bases; bases with no gene match: 3. Per germline, CDR1 MGHRA and CDR2 YSYEKL. The CDR3 is 17 amino acids. DNA of the CDR3: TGCGCCAGCAGCCTTCGACTAGCGGGAGGGTCCTACAATGAGCAGTTCTTC. Protein: CASSLRLAGGSYNEQFF.

The DNA for the CDR3 is TGTGCCAGCAGTTCTTTGCAGGGGAATATACCATACAATGAGCAGTTCTTC. As protein: CASSSLQGNIPYNEQFF. This chain links TRBV27 with TRBJ2-1; weak D call: TRBD1 (6 bases). This CDR3 is built from 17 residues. Per germline, CDR1 MNHEY and CDR2 SMNVEV (reference sequence). Deletions cut 4 bases from V and 4 bases from J, with 20 bases between.

The V and J genes are TRBV6-5 and TRBJ2-7, with 7 positions matching TRBD1. Germline V gene data show CDR1 as MNHEY and CDR2 as SVGAGI. CDR3 size: 13 residues. The V segment lost 6 bases and the J segment 3 bases; nucleotides outside the gene matches: 5. CDR3 protein: CASRTGTGYEQYF. CDR3 in DNA: TGTGCCAGCAGGACAGGGACGGGCTACGAGCAGTACTTC.

The chain has TRBV12-5 and TRBJ1-5; D is possibly TRBD1 (5 bases). The CDR3 covers 12 residues. From germline, CDR1 is LGHNT and CDR2 FRNRAP. Trimming removed 2 bases at V and 6 bases at J, with 5 bases between. CDR3 in amino acids: CASGLQGQPQHF. CDR3 sequence (DNA): TGTGCTAGTGGTTTGCAGGGTCAGCCCCAGCATTTT.

CDR3 DNA: TGTGCCAGCAGTGCAGTGAATAGCAATCAGCCCCAGCATTTT. Its translation: CASSAVNSNQPQHF. The chain uses TRBV2 and TRBJ1-5; D not resolved. The germline V gene has CDR1 SNHLY and CDR2 FYNNEI. V was trimmed by 4 bases and J by 0 bases, leaving 7 bases between them. The CDR3 totals 14 residues.

This chain connects TRBV5-6 to TRBJ1-1, with 9 bases identical to TRBD1. The CDR3 has 15 residues. The junction had 8 bases not matched to a gene; V was cut back by 4 bases and J by 4 bases. Germline values: CDR1 SGHDT, CDR2 YYEEEE. DNA of the CDR3: TGTGCCAGCAGCCACCCGGGACAGGGAGGCACTGAAGCTTTCTTT. Translating gives CASSHPGQGGTEAFF.

This clone showed up just once. The chain carries TRBV7-9 and TRBJ2-1; the match to TRBD2 covers 11 bases. CDR1 is SEHNR, CDR2 FQNEAQ, per germline (reference sequence). The CDR3 totals 17 residues. Trimming took 5 bases from V and 4 from J; bases not matched to a gene: 10. In DNA form, the CDR3 reads TGTGCCAGCAGCCTCCTCGGGCTAGCGGGAGGTTACAATGAGCAGTTCTTC. It encodes CASSLLGLAGGYNEQFF.

This rearrangement joins TRBV5-1 to TRBJ2-1; 10 bases are a match to TRBD2. The junction had 16 bases not matched to a gene; V was cut back by 1 base and J by 3 bases. The CDR3 length is 20 residues. Germline CDR1 and CDR2: SGHRS and YFSETQ. For the CDR3, the DNA is TGCGCCAGCAGCTTGCAGACAGCGGGAGGGCCATTAAGTAGCTACAATGAGCAGTTCTTC. This gives the protein CASSLQTAGGPLSSYNEQFF.

The chain joins TRBV27 to TRBJ1-2; D possibly corresponds to TRBD1 (6 bases). The length of the CDR3 is 13 residues. Trimming took off 4 bases at V and 4 bases at J, with 10 bases between the two ends. In germline, CDR1 is MNHEY, CDR2 SMNVEV (reference sequence). This CDR3 is CASSSGALYGYTF. CDR3 nucleotides: TGTGCCAGCAGTTCAGGGGCCCTCTATGGCTACACCTTC.

The chain has TRBV6-6 and TRBJ2-5; possibly TRBD1 for D (5 bases). The germline gives CDR1 MNHNY, CDR2 SVGAGI (reference sequence). The CDR3 covers 15 residues. Between the trimmed V and J ends, which lost 5 bases and 5 bases, there was a span of 18 bases. CDR3 nucleotide sequence: TGTGCCAGCAGTCAAAATCTAGGACACGGCGAGACCCAGTACTTC. Translation gives CASSQNLGHGETQYF.

The chain is built from TRBV29-1 and TRBJ2-1; D is possibly TRBD2 (7 bases). This CDR3 is built from 17 residues. The V end lost 5 bases, the J end lost 5 bases, and 25 bases lay between the germline ends. In germline, CDR1 is SQVTM, CDR2 ANQGSEA. The CDR3, as DNA: TGCAGCGTTCGCCGCCGGGGGGAACAGGGTGTGAACAATGAGCAGTTCTTC. Translating it yields CSVRRRGEQGVNNEQFF.

V is TRBV7-6 and J is TRBJ1-1, with 8 bases identical to TRBD1. The CDR3 consists of 15 residues. The V and J ends lost 5 bases and 1 base, in that order; junction bases with no gene match: 6. Germline CDR1 is SGHVS and CDR2 is FNYEAQ. CDR3 in amino acids: CASSPGTGWNTEAFF. CDR3 coding DNA: TGTGCCAGCAGCCCGGGGACAGGCTGGAACACTGAAGCTTTCTTT.

The chain couples TRBV18 to TRBJ1-2; the D gene is possibly TRBD1 (6 bases). CDR1 is KGHSH and CDR2 is LQKENI in the germline V gene. V was pared by 3 bases and J by 5 bases, with 16 bases between. This CDR3 has 15 amino acids. The DNA of the CDR3 is TGTGCCAGCTCACCGGCGGGGGGCCTTCAGTATGGCTACACCTTC. This sequence encodes CASSPAGGLQYGYTF.

This clone occurred once. The J gene is TRBJ2-2, the V gene TRBV7-2, with D possibly matching TRBD2 (6 bases). The germline gives CDR1 SGHTA, CDR2 FQGNSA. V was pared by 4 bases and J by 5 bases, with 17 bases between. The CDR3 has 16 residues. In DNA, the CDR3 is TGTGCCAGCAGCTCTTTGGGGGGAGTTGCGACCGGGGAGCTGTTTTTT. Translated: CASSSLGGVATGELFF.

V usage is TRBV18 and J usage is TRBJ2-7; 7 positions agree with TRBD1. Germline V gene lookup returns CDR1 KGHSH and CDR2 LQKENI. Germline trimming cut 2 bases from V and 4 bases from J; bases unmatched to any gene: 11. This CDR3 region has 16 residues. The CDR3 is CASSPYGQANYYEQYF. DNA of the CDR3: TGTGCCAGCTCACCATACGGACAGGCCAATTATTACGAGCAGTACTTC.

CDR3 sequence reads: CASSFIGENQPQHF. As DNA, the CDR3 is TGTGCCAGCAGTTTTATAGGGGAAAATCAGCCCCAGCATTTT. The V gene is TRBV28, the J gene TRBJ1-5; weak D call: TRBD1 (5 bases). V was clipped by 3 bases and J by 4 bases, with 10 bases between them. Germline V CDR1 and CDR2: MDHEN, SYDVKM. The CDR3 contains 14 residues.

The genes are TRBV7-6 and TRBJ1-1; 8 nucleotides align to TRBD1. The CDR3 is made up of 12 amino acids. Looked up from germline, CDR1 is SGHVS and CDR2 is FNYEAQ. The J segment lost 5 bases and the V segment lost 9 bases, leaving 5 bases of the junction unmatched. The CDR3 DNA reads TGTGCCAGGGACAGGGATCAGACTGAAGCTTTCTTT. Its translation: CARDRDQTEAFF. The variable domain in full, completed from reference TRBV7-6 and TRBJ1-1, reads GAGVSQSPRYKVTKRGQDVALRCDPISGHVSLYWYRQALGQGPEFLTYFNYEAQQDKSGLPNDRFSAERPEGSISTLTIQRTEQRDSAMYRCARDRDQTEAFFGQGTRLTVV.

This clone turned up a few times. The V gene is TRBV10-1, the J gene TRBJ1-2; 7 nucleotides align to TRBD1. Germline CDR1 and CDR2: WNHNN and SYGVQD (reference sequence). The CDR3 contains 13 residues. V shed 3 bases, J shed 3 bases, and the junction held 1 base outside the gene matches. The CDR3 nucleotides are TGCGCCAGCAGTGACGGACAGGACTATGGCTACACCTTC. As protein: CASSDGQDYGYTF.